This T cell receptor (beta chain) was documented in a study of beta chain features in type 1 diabetes. As for the study in general: Regarding age, gender and cell yields, patients proved similar to healthy donors.

Study outcomes and limitations: Cells with high TCR expression could be over-represented when cDNA is sequenced. The study found that naive, central memory and Treg TCRB repertoires appeared more similar in patients than in healthy donors. The influence of HLA type on TCRB rearrangement stayed undetermined.

What was sequenced were expressed TCRB transcripts, since all of the isolated RNA had been reverse transcribed. Only in-frame clones appear in the TCRdb table, and some are missing; sequencing was by immunoSEQ multiplex PCR. The sample includes around 320,000 clones, 14% of them seen just once. As to this clone: Its specificity is unknown.

This clonotype originated in a man younger than 40 in good health. Material for sequencing was central memory CD4+ T cells from blood.

CDR3 residues: CASGSYETDNYGYTF. CDR3 nucleotide sequence: TGTGCCAGCGGGAGCTACGAGACAGACAACTATGGCTACACCTTC. This rearrangement joins TRBV7-9 to TRBJ1-2; possibly TRBD1 for D (5 bases). CDR1 SEHNR and CDR2 FQNEAQ come from the germline V gene (reference sequence). V dropped 8 bases and J dropped 2 bases, with 18 bases sitting between them. The CDR3 is 15 amino acids.